Sequencing of this T cell receptor (beta chain) was carried out in a study of memory CD4+ T cells and cytomegalovirus serostatus. Study at large: This sample comes from healthy Belgian adults, several CMV seropositive, about 23 seronegative.

The sort gate was single viable CD3+CD4+CD8-CD45RO+ cells for memory CD4+ T cells. To note about this clone: As yet, its antigen is unknown.

Germline V gene data show CDR1 as MDHEN and CDR2 as SYDVKM. This CDR3 is 17 amino acids long. Sequencing used immunoSEQ multiplex PCR; TCRdb keeps in-frame clones, though not all of them. The sample contains around 40,000 clones, over 65% of which appear only once. General study points: About 40% of the roughly 160 known CMV-associated TCRbeta sequences appeared in CD4+ memory.

This TCR derives from an adult in good health and CMV-seronegative. Material: memory CD4+ T cells from blood. The chain recombines TRBV28 with TRBJ2-5; TRBD1 matches 8 bases. The J call may be in error: the DNA end matches TRBJ2-7 better. The CDR3 DNA reads as TGTGCCAGCAAGTATCCCCCGGGACAGGAAGGGGGGTACGAGCAGTACTTC. It encodes CASKYPPGQEGGYEQYF.